A single sample is the source of the 25 T cell receptor beta chains below, sequenced in a study of T cell responses to AZD1222 COVID-19 vaccine. Sequencing used immunoSEQ multiplex PCR; TCRdb keeps in-frame clones, though not all of them. Here the sample spans 150,000 or so clones, 88% being singletons. Specimen: peripheral blood, collected on day 0 of AZD1222 vaccination. The receptors were gathered from an adult in good health.

This clone was detected only a few times. V gene TRBV6-5 combines with J gene TRBJ2-5; 9 bases are shared with TRBD2. The V segment lost 7 bases and the J segment 4 bases; nucleotides outside the gene matches: 7. Per germline, CDR1 MNHEY and CDR2 SVGAGI. The CDR3 extends over 14 amino acids. CDR3 residues: CASKNAGGPETQYF. In nucleotides, the CDR3 is TGTGCCAGCAAAAACGCGGGGGGGCCAGAGACCCAGTACTTC.

The rearrangement uses TRBV3-1 (or the pseudogene TRBV3-2) and TRBJ1-1, with D perhaps matching TRBD1 (6 bases). V lost 5 bases, J lost 1 base, and 11 bases lay in between. The V gene's germline CDR1 is LGHDT and CDR2 YNNKEL (reference sequence). This CDR3 region has 14 residues. The CDR3 loop reads CASSMGHKNTEAFF. In DNA, the CDR3 is TGTGCCAGCAGCATGGGACACAAGAACACTGAAGCTTTCTTT.

The chain links TRBV28 to TRBJ1-2; D unclear. This CDR3 comprises 13 residues. Deletions cut 7 bases from V and 0 bases from J, with 9 bases between. Germline V gene sequence: CDR1 MDHEN, CDR2 SYDVKM. DNA of the CDR3: TGTGCCAGCATCAGTCGTTCTAACTATGGCTACACCTTC. It codes for CASISRSNYGYTF.

In this sample, this clone turned up once. The rearrangement uses TRBV28 and TRBJ2-1; D is ambiguous. Trimming pared 7 bases from V and 8 bases from J, leaving 21 bases between. CDR1 and CDR2 from the germline V gene are MDHEN and SYDVKM. The CDR3 sequence is 15 residues long. CDR3 amino acids: CASMRGSLGSDEQFF. CDR3 sequence (DNA): TGTGCCAGCATGCGCGGAAGCTTGGGCAGCGATGAGCAGTTCTTC.

The CDR3 here is CASSPPSERVKAFF. CDR3 DNA: TGTGCCAGCTCACCACCGTCTGAGAGGGTGAAAGCTTTCTTT. This sequence joins TRBV18 and TRBJ1-1; no definite D call. The CDR3 totals 14 residues. CDR1 is KGHSH and CDR2 is LQKENI in the germline V gene. The germline V and J ends were trimmed by 0 bases and 9 bases, with 14 bases remaining between them. Drawing the rest from reference TRBV18 and TRBJ1-1, the complete variable domain is NAGVMQNPRHLVRRRGQEARLRCSPMKGHSHVYWYRQLPEEGLKFMVYLQKENIIDESGMPKERFSAEFPKEGPSILRIQQVVRGDSAAYFCASSPPSERVKAFFGQGTRLTVV.

The chain joins TRBV11-3 to TRBJ2-5; no clear D. The CDR3 consists of 13 residues. The V end was cut by 1 base, the J end by 2 bases, with 5 bases between. Germline lookup yields CDR1 SGHNT and CDR2 YENEEA. The CDR3 region is CASSLVAQETQYF. In DNA form, the CDR3 reads TGTGCCAGCAGCTTAGTTGCGCAAGAGACCCAGTACTTC.

The gene calls are TRBV20-1 and TRBJ2-7; 8 nucleotides agree with TRBD2. The V and J ends lost 3 bases and 3 bases, in that order; junction bases with no gene match: 7. CDR3 size: 14 residues. CDR1 and CDR2 from the germline V gene are DFQATT and SNEGSKA (reference sequence). The CDR3 DNA reads TGCAGTGCTAGTCGAGGGAGCGGGGGCTACGAGCAGTACTTC. Protein product: CSASRGSGGYEQYF.

The V and J genes are TRBV6-1 and TRBJ2-7; 8 nucleotides agree with TRBD1. J was trimmed by 6 bases and V by 5 bases; bases with no gene match: 9. The CDR3 length is 14 residues. Germline V gene sequence: CDR1 MNHNS, CDR2 SASEGT. For the CDR3, the DNA is TGTGCCAGCAGTTGGGGACAGGCAAAGGGCGAGCAGTACTTC. This codes for CASSWGQAKGEQYF.

The V and J genes are TRBV11-2 and TRBJ2-7, with 8 nucleotides matching TRBD1. V gave up 1 base and J gave up 5 bases; unmatched junction bases: 10. This CDR3 is built from 16 residues. Germline CDR1 reads SGHAT; CDR2 reads FQNNGV. CDR3: CASSLVSRGLSHEQYF. For the CDR3, the DNA is TGTGCCAGCAGCTTAGTTTCCAGGGGGCTTAGTCACGAGCAGTACTTC.

This chain links TRBV28 with TRBJ1-3; D might be TRBD1 (5 bases). Germline V gene lookup returns CDR1 MDHEN and CDR2 SYDVKM. V gave up 2 bases and J gave up 4 bases, with 12 bases separating them. The CDR3 contains 15 residues. The CDR3 region has the DNA TGTGCCAGCAGTTTACCTCAGGACAACGGAAACACCATATATTTT. Its translation is CASSLPQDNGNTIYF.

This clone was picked up a small number of times. This chain joins TRBV7-2 and TRBJ1-5; D unclear. This CDR3 region has 14 residues. Trimming took 1 base from V and 5 from J, leaving 9 bases between them. Germline CDR1 SGHTA, CDR2 FQGNSA. The CDR3 coding sequence is TGTGCCAGCAGCTTAGGGTCAGAGGATCAGCCCCAGCATTTT. Amino acids: CASSLGSEDQPQHF.

The gene calls are TRBV10-3 and TRBJ1-2, with D unresolved. The CDR3 runs to 11 residues. Germline CDR1 reads ENHRY; CDR2 reads SYGVKD. The V and J ends lost 3 bases and 4 bases respectively, with 3 bases between them. The CDR3 nucleotides are TGTGCCATCAGTGACAGCTATGGCTACACCTTC. Residues: CAISDSYGYTF.

The chain carries TRBV14 and TRBJ1-6, with D maybe TRBD1 (6 bases). Germline loops: CDR1 SGHDN, CDR2 FVKESK. The CDR3 covers 15 residues. V shed 1 base and J shed 6 bases, with 10 bases lying between them. Written as DNA, the CDR3 is TGTGCCAGCAGCCAAGGGCTGGGGGCTAATTCACCCCTCCACTTT. This gives the protein CASSQGLGANSPLHF.

This clone has a single count. The V call is TRBV5-5, the J call TRBJ1-1; D is perhaps TRBD1 (6 bases). The V end was cut by 2 bases, the J end by 0 bases, with 11 bases between. This CDR3 is built from 15 residues. The germline V gene has CDR1 SGHKS and CDR2 YYEKEE (reference sequence). The CDR3 DNA sequence: TGTGCCAGCAGCTTACAAGGGGGATTGAACACTGAAGCTTTCTTT. Translating it yields CASSLQGGLNTEAFF.

The chain couples TRBV28 to TRBJ1-1, with TRBD1 as a possible D gene (6 bases). The V end was cut by 2 bases, the J end by 9 bases, with 16 bases between. Germline values: CDR1 MDHEN, CDR2 SYDVKM. This CDR3 has 14 amino acids. The CDR3 here is CASSLRDGTGKAFF. The DNA for the CDR3 is TGTGCCAGCAGTTTAAGGGATGGTACAGGGAAAGCTTTCTTT.

V and J are TRBV5-4 and TRBJ1-2, with D maybe TRBD1 (6 bases). CDR1 and CDR2 from the germline V gene are SGHNT and YYREEE (reference sequence). Trimming cost V 3 bases and J 4 bases, with 10 bases left between them. The CDR3 extends over 13 amino acids. CDR3 nucleotides: TGTGCCAGCAGCTCGGACAGATTCTATGGCTACACCTTC. It codes for CASSSDRFYGYTF.

This chain links TRBV6-5 with TRBJ2-3; D may be TRBD1 or TRBD2 (5 bases each). V lost 5 bases, J lost 4 bases, and 16 bases lay in between. The germline V gene encodes CDR1 MNHEY and CDR2 SVGAGI. This CDR3 contains 15 residues. This CDR3 is CASSRDPAGADTQYF. The CDR3 nucleotides read TGTGCCAGCAGTCGGGACCCTGCCGGGGCAGATACGCAGTATTTT.

V usage is TRBV7-2 and J usage is TRBJ2-1; 7 nucleotides line up with TRBD2. The CDR3 spans 12 residues. In germline, CDR1 is SGHTA, CDR2 FQGNSA. V was clipped by 3 bases and J by 10 bases; unmatched bases: 3. The CDR3 nucleotides are TGTGCCAGCAGCTTGGGGGGAGGGGAGCAGTTCTTC. Residues: CASSLGGGEQFF.

The chain couples TRBV15 to TRBJ2-3, with TRBD1 as a possible D gene (7 bases). The germline V gene encodes CDR1 LNHNV and CDR2 YYDKDF (reference sequence). V lost 0 bases and J 2 bases, leaving 21 bases between the germline ends. The CDR3 length is 19 residues. The CDR3 loop is CATSRENQGGTLSTDTQYF. The CDR3 DNA reads as TGTGCCACCAGCAGAGAGAATCAGGGGGGCACCTTATCCACAGATACGCAGTATTTT.

This chain links TRBV12-3 or TRBV12-4 with TRBJ2-5; no definite D call. The length of the CDR3 is 13 residues. V was trimmed by 3 bases and J by 4 bases, leaving 9 bases between them. DNA for the CDR3: TGTGCCAGCAGTTTGGGGTCCACAGAGACCCAGTACTTC. Protein: CASSLGSTETQYF.

The chain is built from TRBV12-3 or TRBV12-4 and TRBJ2-2; D may be TRBD2 (5 bases). The V end lost 7 bases, the J end lost 2 bases, and 8 bases lay between the germline ends. This CDR3 has 13 amino acids. In DNA, the CDR3 is TGTGCCAGCACCCGGACTAACACCGGGGAGCTGTTTTTT. It specifies CASTRTNTGELFF.

The chain employs TRBV15 and TRBJ2-3; TRBD1 matches at 7 bases. Per germline, CDR1 LNHNV and CDR2 YYDKDF (reference sequence). Unmatched junction bases numbered 5, after V lost 2 bases and J lost 0 bases. The CDR3 runs to 16 residues. CDR3 bases: TGTGCCACCAGCAGATTGGGACAGACTAGCACAGATACGCAGTATTTT. Its protein product is CATSRLGQTSTDTQYF.

The table lists this clone with a count of one. This chain links TRBV4-1 with TRBJ1-5, with a tentative D call TRBD1 (6 bases). CDR1 MGHRA and CDR2 YSYEKL come from the germline V gene. There are 14 residues in the CDR3. The V end lost 6 bases, the J end lost 4 bases, and 13 bases lay between the germline ends. CDR3 bases: TGCGCCAGCAGTACAGGGCTGGGGAATCAGCCCCAGCATTTT. This translates into CASSTGLGNQPQHF.

This sequence joins TRBV3-1 (or the pseudogene TRBV3-2) and TRBJ1-5, with no clear D. V lost 2 bases to trimming and J lost 2 bases, with 16 bases between them. Germline CDR1 reads LGHDT; CDR2 reads YNNKEL (reference sequence). The CDR3 runs to 17 residues. The CDR3 region has the DNA TGTGCCAGCAGCCAACCGCGTGCGGAGGAGCGCAATCAGCCCCAGCATTTT. This sequence encodes CASSQPRAEERNQPQHF.

The V call is TRBV5-1, the J call TRBJ1-3; the D gene is possibly TRBD1 (6 bases). The CDR3 totals 14 residues. V shed 0 bases and J shed 2 bases, with 6 bases lying between them. Germline V gives CDR1 SGHRS, CDR2 YFSETQ. CDR3 region: CASSLAGAGNTIYF. CDR3 nucleotides: TGCGCCAGCAGCTTGGCAGGGGCTGGAAACACCATATATTTT.